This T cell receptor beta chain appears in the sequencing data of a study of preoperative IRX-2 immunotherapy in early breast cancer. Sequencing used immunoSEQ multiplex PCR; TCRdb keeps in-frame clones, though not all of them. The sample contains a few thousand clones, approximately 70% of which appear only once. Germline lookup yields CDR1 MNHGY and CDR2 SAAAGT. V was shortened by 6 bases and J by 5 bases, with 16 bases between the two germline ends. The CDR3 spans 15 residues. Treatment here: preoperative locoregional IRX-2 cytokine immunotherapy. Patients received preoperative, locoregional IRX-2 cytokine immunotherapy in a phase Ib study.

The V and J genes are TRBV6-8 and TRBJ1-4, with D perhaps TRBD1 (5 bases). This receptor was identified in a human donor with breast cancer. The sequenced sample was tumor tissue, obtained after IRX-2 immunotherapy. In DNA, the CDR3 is TGTGCCAGCAGGGCGGGCGACGGGGGAAATGAAAAACTGTTTTTT. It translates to CASRAGDGGNEKLFF.